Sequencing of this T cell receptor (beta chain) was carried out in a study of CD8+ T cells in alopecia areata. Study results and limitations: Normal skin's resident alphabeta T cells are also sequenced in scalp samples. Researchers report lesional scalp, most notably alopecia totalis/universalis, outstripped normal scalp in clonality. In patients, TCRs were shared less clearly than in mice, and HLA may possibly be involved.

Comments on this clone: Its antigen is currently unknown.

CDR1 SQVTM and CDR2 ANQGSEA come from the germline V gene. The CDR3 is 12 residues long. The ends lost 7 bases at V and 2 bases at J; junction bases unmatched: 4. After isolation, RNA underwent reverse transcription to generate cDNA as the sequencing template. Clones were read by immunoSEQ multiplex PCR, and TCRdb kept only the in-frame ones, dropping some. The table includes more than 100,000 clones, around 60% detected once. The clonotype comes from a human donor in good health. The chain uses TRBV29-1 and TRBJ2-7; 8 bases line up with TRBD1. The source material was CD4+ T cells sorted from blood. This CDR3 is CSARDRPYEQYF. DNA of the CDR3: TGCAGCGCCCGGGACAGGCCCTACGAGCAGTACTTC.